This T cell receptor beta chain came from a study of control samples from healthy donors and cancer patients. The table came from immunoSEQ multiplex PCR; TCRdb's copy has only in-frame clones and leaves some out. The sample consists of tens of thousands of clones, approximately 90% of them appearing once. This CDR3 contains 15 residues. The germline V gene has CDR1 MGHRA and CDR2 YSYEKL. Trimming pared 0 bases from V and 2 bases from J, leaving 11 bases between. This chain joins TRBV4-1 and TRBJ2-7; no reliable D call. Material for sequencing was blood. The sequence was obtained from a woman aged 18 to 35 in good health. The CDR3 spells CASSQDKAGTYEQYF. CDR3 coding DNA: TGCGCCAGCAGCCAAGATAAAGCCGGAACCTACGAGCAGTACTTC.